This TCR beta chain was profiled in a study of CD8 T cells in Susac syndrome (dated by TCRdb to about 2019). Notes on the research overall: Repertoire sequencing was used to test whether CD8+ T cell activation and differentiation in Susac syndrome was antigen driven. Clonality of the CD8+ T cell repertoire was compared between eleven to twelve healthy donors, roughly 14 Susac syndrome patients and about 15 multiple sclerosis patients.

What the study reported, not specific to this receptor: The TCR sequencing and HLA analysis was acknowledged to have included a relatively small number of individuals.

Peripheral blood CD8+ and CD4+ T cells from healthy donors, Susac syndrome patients and multiple sclerosis patients were profiled by high-throughput TCR beta sequencing. The multiple sclerosis controls were treatment-naive patients whose relapsing-remitting disease, either stable or active, fulfilled the revised McDonald criteria. Bulk CD8+ and CD4+ T cells were purified by magnetic negative isolation, while CD8+ TEMRA cells were enriched using FACS. Blood was collected in EDTA tubes and processed within 24 hours, with PBMCs isolated through density gradient centrifugation. PBMCs destined for TCR sequencing were cryopreserved in liquid nitrogen and later thawed in a 37 °C water bath. Purity of sorted or isolated CD4+, CD8+ and CD8+ TEMRA cells was at least 90%. RNA was extracted with the RNeasy kit and 0.5 to 1 ug was reverse transcribed using random hexamers. The immunoSEQ multiplex PCR assay, which covers 54 Vbeta and 13 Jbeta segments, was used to amplify TCR beta CDR3 regions. Bias from PCR amplification was corrected by using a synthetic template baseline for primer optimization and for computational correction. The authors' analysis ran thus. Reads were annotated to V, D and J genes according to IMGT and were analyzed with immunoSEQ Analyzer, with only productive sequences retained. Clonality was calculated as one minus the Shannon entropy normalized by log2 of the number of productive unique sequences. For each patient and control, public and private clones were evaluated among the 100 most prevalent clones. A clone was defined as Susac-specific if it was absent from the healthy and MS cohorts, from some 1,100 published viral clones and from other ImmuneACCESS disease sequences. The public sequencing data were trimmed at Q25 with fastp and processed into clonotypes with MiXCR by TCRdb, which kept only in-frame beta chains. Records with the same CDR3 protein are collapsed into one entry carrying the most frequent genes and DNA. The V and J calls were determined by TCRdb, not by the authors. The sample table lists roughly 200,000 distinct CDR3 sequences, around 96% of them with a count of one. The ten biggest clones cover 0.15% to 0.2% of the sample.

Turning to this clonotype: Which antigen it targets is not known. No per-base quality is available; no much larger clone lies one base away.

Measured from the cysteine to the phenylalanine, the CDR3 is 14 residues long. This entry keeps only the CDR3 DNA: 42 bases, framed from base 1. Relative to germline, V is 4 bases shorter and J is 1 base shorter, with 10 bases between their ends. The germline V gene provides CDR1 LGHNT and CDR2 FRNRAP. The receptor's source is a human donor with multiple sclerosis. This receptor chain uses TRBV12-5 and TRBJ1-2, with the D gene too uncertain to name. Input material: CD8+ T cells from PBMCs. DNA sequence: TGTGCTAGTGGTTCACCCGAGCTTAACTATGGCTACACCTTC. Its translation is CASGSPELNYGYTF.